This TCR beta chain was obtained from a study of technical replicates of blood from a few donors. CDR1 and CDR2 (germline): GTSNPN, SVGIG (reference sequence). This CDR3 is 15 amino acids long. Deletions cut 4 bases from V and 7 bases from J, with 19 bases between. This table comes from immunoSEQ multiplex PCR, and its TCRdb copy is limited to in-frame clones, with some not included. Among 87,000 or so clones listed, around 95% were seen once. V gene TRBV30 combines with J gene TRBJ2-2; maybe TRBD1 (6 bases). This clonotype originated in a human donor in good health. The sample comprised T cells isolated from PBMCs. The DNA for the CDR3 is TGTGCCTGGAATGACGACAGGCCTCTCGACGGGGAGCTGTTTTTT. It translates to CAWNDDRPLDGELFF. Using reference TRBV30 and TRBJ2-2 for the parts outside the CDR3, the full variable domain is SQTIHQWPATLVQPVGSPLSLECTVEGTSNPNLYWYRQAAGRGLQLLFYSVGIGQISSEVPQNLSASRPQDRQFILSSKKLLLSDSGFYLCAWNDDRPLDGELFFGEGSRLTVL.